Listed below are T cell receptor beta chains from one sample, sequenced in a study of cytomegalovirus exposure and HLA in healthy donors. Measured with immunoSEQ multiplex PCR; TCRdb has only the in-frame clones, and not every one. This table holds 150,000 to 250,000 clones, 82% found once. The sequenced sample was PBMCs. These receptors all come from a boy aged 2 to 10 in good health and CMV-seronegative. Each CDR3 is given without its conserved first and last residue.

j_call: TRBJ2-3; v_call: TRBV2; cdr3_aa: ASSGNLQLAGATDTQY
j_call: TRBJ1-2; v_call: TRBV20-1; cdr3_aa: SAKDSAMN
j_call: TRBJ2-7; v_call: TRBV18; cdr3_aa: ASSPPTQRGYEQY
j_call: TRBJ2-1; v_call: TRBV5-6; cdr3_aa: ASSLGRGPYNEQF
j_call: TRBJ2-3; v_call: TRBV19; cdr3_aa: ASRGQAADTQY
j_call: TRBJ2-1; v_call: TRBV6-5; cdr3_aa: ASSYSLGGGRNEQF
j_call: TRBJ1-5; v_call: TRBV10-3; cdr3_aa: AISDPDSSNQPQH
j_call: TRBJ1-6; v_call: TRBV4-3; cdr3_aa: ASSKSRQSSYNSPLH
j_call: TRBJ2-5; v_call: TRBV7-9; cdr3_aa: ASPRGETQY
j_call: TRBJ2-3; v_call: TRBV5-6; cdr3_aa: ASSSGQGTDTQY
j_call: TRBJ1-5; v_call: TRBV19; cdr3_aa: ASSIVRQLNQPQH
j_call: TRBJ1-1; v_call: TRBV14; cdr3_aa: ASSNRGGNTEAF
j_call: TRBJ1-4; v_call: TRBV7-9; cdr3_aa: ASSHRGGRLF
j_call: TRBJ2-1; v_call: TRBV4-3; cdr3_aa: ASSQAGPQGSYNEQF
j_call: TRBJ1-3; v_call: TRBV7-6; cdr3_aa: ASSSPSQGAGNTIY